This TCR beta chain was profiled in a study of blood T cells in healthy people across ages. Sample-barcoded 5' priming and a J-beta primer mix drove a second PCR of roughly 7 to 11 cycles. Each CDR3 protein gets one entry after TCRdb re-called the 5' RACE reads with MiXCR. The table records hundreds of thousands of distinct CDR3 sequences, 58% of them present only once. The CDR3 is made up of 15 amino acids. Per the germline V gene, CDR1 is SGHTA and CDR2 is FQGNSA. Trimming stripped 1 base from V and 1 base from J, with 8 bases between. This sequence was found in a man between 60 and 75 years old in good health. The chain uses TRBV7-2 and TRBJ2-1; D may be TRBD2 (6 bases). Sequencing was performed on blood. CDR3 residues: CASSLVRGSYNEQFF. CDR3 sequence (DNA): TGTGCCAGCAGCTTAGTCCGGGGGTCCTACAATGAGCAGTTCTTC.